The 13 T cell receptor beta chains below all came from one sample that was sequenced in a study of identical twins. TCRdb reanalysed the 5' RACE reads using MiXCR and keeps one entry per CDR3 protein. The sample lists over 600,000 distinct CDR3 sequences, approximately 22% seen once, with more than 4% in the top ten. The sample was also reused in another study, on T cells expressing NK-cell markers.

The specimen was PBMCs. All receptors come from a woman aged 18 to 35 in good health.

As DNA, the CDR3 is TGCGCCAGCAGCTTGGCAGGGATGTACGAGCAGTACTTC. It translates to CASSLAGMYEQYF. The rearrangement links TRBV5-1 to TRBJ2-7, with a tentative D call TRBD1 (5 bases). Germline loops: CDR1 SGHRS, CDR2 YFSETQ. V was shortened by 0 bases and J by 4 bases, with 8 bases between the two germline ends. This CDR3 has 13 residues.

The genes are TRBV10-3 and TRBJ1-1; 8 bases map to TRBD1. With V trimmed by 2 bases and J by 10 bases, 9 bases remained unmatched. Germline V gene data show CDR1 as ENHRY and CDR2 as SYGVKD. The CDR3 is 14 amino acids. Written as DNA, the CDR3 is TGTGCCATCAGTGAGGATTCAGGGGGCGGCGGAGCTTTCTTT. Protein: CAISEDSGGGGAFF.

This clonotype has more than one count but fewer than ten. V is TRBV20-1 and J is TRBJ2-1; the match to TRBD1 covers 10 bases. Losses at the gene ends were 3 bases for V and 9 bases for J; bases not matched to a gene: 5. The CDR3 is 13 amino acids. From germline, CDR1 is DFQATT and CDR2 SNEGSKA (reference sequence). The CDR3 DNA reads as TGCAGTGCTAGGACAGGGGGCATCGGTGAGCAGTTCTTC. Protein sequence: CSARTGGIGEQFF.

The chain links TRBV29-1 to TRBJ2-2; D gene ambiguous. V was shortened by 3 bases and J by 6 bases, with 2 bases between the two germline ends. The CDR3 runs 10 residues. Per germline, CDR1 SQVTM and CDR2 ANQGSEA. CDR3 protein: CSVDSGELFF. The CDR3 DNA is TGCAGCGTTGATTCCGGGGAGCTGTTTTTT.

The genes are TRBV12-3 or TRBV12-4 and TRBJ1-5; D is undetermined. With 2 bases removed from V and 3 bases from J, the gap between germline ends came to 20 bases. This CDR3 has 18 residues. This CDR3 reads CASSLRFSGSVNNQPQHF. The CDR3 DNA reads as TGTGCCAGCAGTTTACGGTTTTCTGGGTCCGTGAACAATCAGCCCCAGCATTTT.

V usage is TRBV12-3 or TRBV12-4 and J usage is TRBJ2-1, with a tentative D call TRBD1 (5 bases). Trimming cost V 7 bases and J 7 bases, with 20 bases left between them. The CDR3 contains 15 residues. CDR3 coding DNA: TGTGCCAGCACTCCTACGACCCAGGGTGTGAATGAGCAGTTCTTC. It translates to CASTPTTQGVNEQFF.

This clonotype was found a few times. This rearrangement joins TRBV5-1 to TRBJ1-2; 10 bases fit TRBD1. CDR1 is SGHRS, CDR2 YFSETQ, per germline. This CDR3 comprises 17 residues. V was clipped by 3 bases and J by 4 bases; unmatched bases: 12. The CDR3 DNA reads TGCGCCAGCAGCTCGACCGGGACAGGGGACGTAGGCTATGGCTACACCTTC. Translation: CASSSTGTGDVGYGYTF.

The chain uses TRBV7-9 and TRBJ1-1; possible D gene TRBD1, 6 bases. CDR1 and CDR2 from the germline V gene are SEHNR and FQNEAQ (reference sequence). CDR3 length: 13 amino acids. V lost 3 bases to trimming and J lost 5 bases, with 10 bases between them. The DNA of the CDR3 is TGTGCCAGCAGCTTCACAGGGCAGACTGAAGCTTTCTTT. Its translation is CASSFTGQTEAFF. The full variable domain, completed using reference TRBV7-9 and TRBJ1-1, is DTGVSQNPRHKITKRGQNVTFRCDPISEHNRLYWYRQTLGQGPEFLTYFQNEAQLEKSRLLSDRFSAERPKGSFSTLEIQRTEQGDSAMYLCASSFTGQTEAFFGQGTRLTVV.

The chain is built from TRBV7-2 and TRBJ2-1; TRBD2 agrees at 8 bases. The CDR3 runs 15 residues. Unmatched junction bases numbered 9, after V lost 4 bases and J lost 7 bases. CDR1 is SGHTA and CDR2 is FQGNSA in the germline V gene. The CDR3 loop is CASSSSGRIWNEQFF. DNA of the CDR3: TGTGCCAGCAGCTCCAGCGGGAGAATTTGGAATGAGCAGTTCTTC.

The CDR3: CASSLSQGAGNQPQHF. The CDR3 DNA follows: TGTGCCAGCAGTTTATCGCAGGGGGCCGGCAATCAGCCCCAGCATTTT. The J gene is TRBJ1-5, the V gene TRBV27; 8 bases align to TRBD1. Per the germline V gene, CDR1 is MNHEY and CDR2 is SMNVEV (reference sequence). CDR3 length: 16 amino acids. Losses at the gene ends were 0 bases for V and 2 bases for J; bases not matched to a gene: 3.

The chain uses TRBV12-3 or TRBV12-4 and TRBJ2-2, with D hard to call. The V and J ends lost 10 bases and 8 bases respectively, with 14 bases between them. The CDR3 runs 12 residues. CDR3 nucleotides: TGTGCCACCATGAGTACGGCGGGGGAGCTGTTTTTT. Translation gives CATMSTAGELFF.

This chain joins TRBV5-1 and TRBJ2-3; no firm D call. CDR3 size: 15 residues. V gave up 4 bases and J gave up 2 bases, with 14 bases separating them. Germline V gene lookup returns CDR1 SGHRS and CDR2 YFSETQ. The CDR3 nucleotides read TGCGCCAGCAGCCCCGTTGGAAGCGACACAGATACGCAGTATTTT. Translating it yields CASSPVGSDTDTQYF.

This clonotype was seen many times. This chain connects TRBV5-1 to TRBJ2-1; 9 bases match TRBD1. V gave up 7 bases and J gave up 0 bases; unmatched junction bases: 17. This CDR3 is built from 19 residues. Germline V gene data show CDR1 as SGHRS and CDR2 as YFSETQ. CDR3 sequence: CASLLLPGQGRSSYNEQFF. In nucleotides, the CDR3 is TGCGCCAGCCTTCTCCTCCCGGGACAGGGTCGGAGCTCCTACAATGAGCAGTTCTTC.